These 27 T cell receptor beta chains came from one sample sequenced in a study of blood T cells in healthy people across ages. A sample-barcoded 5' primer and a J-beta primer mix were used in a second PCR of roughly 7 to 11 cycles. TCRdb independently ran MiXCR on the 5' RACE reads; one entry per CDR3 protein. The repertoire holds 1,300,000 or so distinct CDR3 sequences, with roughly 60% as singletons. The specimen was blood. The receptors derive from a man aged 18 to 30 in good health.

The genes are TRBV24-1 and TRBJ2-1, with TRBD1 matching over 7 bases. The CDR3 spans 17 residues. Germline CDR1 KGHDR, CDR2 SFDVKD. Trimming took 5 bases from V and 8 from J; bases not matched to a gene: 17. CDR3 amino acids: CATSGVSWDSEFYEQFF. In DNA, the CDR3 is TGTGCCACCAGTGGGGTTTCTTGGGACAGTGAGTTTTATGAGCAGTTCTTC.

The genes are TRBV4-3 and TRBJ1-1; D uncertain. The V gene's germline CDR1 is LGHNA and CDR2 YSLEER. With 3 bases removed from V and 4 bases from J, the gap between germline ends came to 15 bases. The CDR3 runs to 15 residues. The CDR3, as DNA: TGCGCCAGCAGCCAGGTCCTTGGGCGGTTCACTGAAGCTTTCTTT. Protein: CASSQVLGRFTEAFF.

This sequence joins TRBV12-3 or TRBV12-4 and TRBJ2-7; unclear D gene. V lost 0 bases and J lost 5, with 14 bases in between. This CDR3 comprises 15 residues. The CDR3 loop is CASSLAGVVVDEQYF. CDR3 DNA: TGTGCCAGCAGTTTAGCTGGGGTAGTGGTGGACGAGCAGTACTTC.

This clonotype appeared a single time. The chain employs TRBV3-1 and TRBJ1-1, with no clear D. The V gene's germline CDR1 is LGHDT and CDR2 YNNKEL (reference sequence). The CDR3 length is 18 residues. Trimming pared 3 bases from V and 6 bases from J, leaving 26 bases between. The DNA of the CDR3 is TGTGCCAGCAGCCAGACTACCCTTGTACGCCCCAGGTTCGCTGAAGCTTTCTTT. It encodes CASSQTTLVRPRFAEAFF.

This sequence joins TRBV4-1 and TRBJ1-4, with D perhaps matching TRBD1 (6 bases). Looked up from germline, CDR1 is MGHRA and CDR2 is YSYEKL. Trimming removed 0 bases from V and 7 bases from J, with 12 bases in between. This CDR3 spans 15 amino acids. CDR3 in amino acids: CASSQEEGGAEKLFF. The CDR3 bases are TGCGCCAGCAGCCAAGAAGAAGGGGGGGCTGAAAAACTGTTTTTT.

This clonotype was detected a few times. The CDR3 loop is CASSQDRGGREAFF. In nucleotides, the CDR3 is TGCGCCAGCAGCCAAGATCGGGGGGGCCGGGAAGCTTTCTTT. The rearrangement uses TRBV4-3 and TRBJ1-1, with D possibly being TRBD1 (6 bases). V dropped 0 bases and J dropped 8 bases, with 13 bases sitting between them. Germline loops: CDR1 LGHNA, CDR2 YSLEER. The length of the CDR3 is 14 residues.

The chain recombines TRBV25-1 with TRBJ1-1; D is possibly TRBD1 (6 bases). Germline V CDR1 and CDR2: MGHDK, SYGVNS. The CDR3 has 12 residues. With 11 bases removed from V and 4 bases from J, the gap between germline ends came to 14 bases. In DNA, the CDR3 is TGTGCCGTACAGGGTGTTTTCACTGAAGCTTTCTTT. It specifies CAVQGVFTEAFF.

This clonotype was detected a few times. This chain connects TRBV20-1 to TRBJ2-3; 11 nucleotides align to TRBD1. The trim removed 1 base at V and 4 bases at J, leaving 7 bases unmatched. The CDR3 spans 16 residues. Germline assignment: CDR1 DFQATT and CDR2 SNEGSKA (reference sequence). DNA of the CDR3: TGCAGTGCTAGAGTCCCGGACAGGGGGCTCTCAGATACGCAGTATTTT. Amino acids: CSARVPDRGLSDTQYF.

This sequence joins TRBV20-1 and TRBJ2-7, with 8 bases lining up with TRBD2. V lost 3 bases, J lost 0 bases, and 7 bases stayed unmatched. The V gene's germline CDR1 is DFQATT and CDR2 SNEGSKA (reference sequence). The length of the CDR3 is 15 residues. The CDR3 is CSARNGGESSYEQYF. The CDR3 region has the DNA TGCAGTGCTAGGAACGGGGGGGAAAGCTCCTACGAGCAGTACTTC.

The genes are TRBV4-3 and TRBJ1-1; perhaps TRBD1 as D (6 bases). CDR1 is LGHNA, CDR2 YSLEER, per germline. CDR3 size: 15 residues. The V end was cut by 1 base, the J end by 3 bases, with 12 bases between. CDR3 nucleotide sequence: TGCGCCAGCAGCCAAGCAGGGGCCCCGTACACTGAAGCTTTCTTT. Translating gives CASSQAGAPYTEAFF.

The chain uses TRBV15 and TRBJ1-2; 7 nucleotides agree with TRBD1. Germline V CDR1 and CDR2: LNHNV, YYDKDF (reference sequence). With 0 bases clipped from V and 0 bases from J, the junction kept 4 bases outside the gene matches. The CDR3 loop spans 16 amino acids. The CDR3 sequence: CATSREDREPNYGYTF. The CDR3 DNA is TGTGCCACCAGCAGAGAAGACAGGGAACCTAACTATGGCTACACCTTC. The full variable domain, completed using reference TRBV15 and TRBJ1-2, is DAMVIQNPRYQVTQFGKPVTLSCSQTLNHNVMYWYQQKSSQAPKLLFHYYDKDFNNEADTPDNFQSRRPNTSFCFLDIRSPGLGDTAMYLCATSREDREPNYGYTFGSGTRLTVV.

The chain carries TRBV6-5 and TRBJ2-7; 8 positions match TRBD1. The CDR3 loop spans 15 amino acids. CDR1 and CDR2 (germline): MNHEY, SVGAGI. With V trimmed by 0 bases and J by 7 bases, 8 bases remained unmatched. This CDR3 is CASSYSGTGNNEQYF. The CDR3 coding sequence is TGTGCCAGCAGTTACTCTGGGACAGGAAACAATGAGCAGTACTTC.

The DNA for the CDR3 is TGTGCCAGCAGCACCAGACTAGCGGGGACAAACAATGAGCAGTTCTTC. Its translation is CASSTRLAGTNNEQFF. The chain carries TRBV9 and TRBJ2-1; 11 positions agree with TRBD2. V shed 4 bases and J 5 bases; nucleotides not matched to a gene: 8. The CDR3 covers 16 residues. CDR1 is SGDLS, CDR2 YYNGEE, per germline.

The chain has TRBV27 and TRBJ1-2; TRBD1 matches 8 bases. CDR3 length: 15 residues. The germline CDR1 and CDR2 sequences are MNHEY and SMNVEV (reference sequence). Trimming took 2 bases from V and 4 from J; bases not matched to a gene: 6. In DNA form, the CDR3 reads TGTGCCAGCAGTTTAGCAGGGGGCCTCAGCTATGGCTACACCTTC. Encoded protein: CASSLAGGLSYGYTF.

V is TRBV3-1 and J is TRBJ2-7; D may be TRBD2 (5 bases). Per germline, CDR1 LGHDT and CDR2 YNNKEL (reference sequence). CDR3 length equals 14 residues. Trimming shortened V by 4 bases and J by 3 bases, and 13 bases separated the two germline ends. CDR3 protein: CASSPRELGYEQYF. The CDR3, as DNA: TGTGCCAGCAGCCCAAGGGAGCTTGGCTACGAGCAGTACTTC.

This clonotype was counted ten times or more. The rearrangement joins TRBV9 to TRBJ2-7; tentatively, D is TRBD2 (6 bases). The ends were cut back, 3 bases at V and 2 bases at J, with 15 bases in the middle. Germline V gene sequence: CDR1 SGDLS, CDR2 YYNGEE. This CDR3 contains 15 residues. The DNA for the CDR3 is TGTGCCAGCAGCGAAAGACTAGGCCCTACCTACGAGCAGTACTTC. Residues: CASSERLGPTYEQYF.

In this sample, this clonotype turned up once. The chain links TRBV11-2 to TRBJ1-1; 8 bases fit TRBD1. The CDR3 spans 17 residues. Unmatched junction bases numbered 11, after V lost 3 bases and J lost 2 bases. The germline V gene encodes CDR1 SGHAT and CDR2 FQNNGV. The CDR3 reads CASSFPGTGHPNTEAFF. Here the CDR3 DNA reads TGTGCCAGCAGCTTCCCAGGGACAGGACACCCAAACACTGAAGCTTTCTTT. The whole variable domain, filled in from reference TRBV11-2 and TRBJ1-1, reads EAGVAQSPRYKIIEKRQSVAFWCNPISGHATLYWYQQILGQGPKLLIQFQNNGVVDDSQLPKDRFSAERLKGVDSTLKIQPAKLEDSAVYLCASSFPGTGHPNTEAFFGQGTRLTVV.

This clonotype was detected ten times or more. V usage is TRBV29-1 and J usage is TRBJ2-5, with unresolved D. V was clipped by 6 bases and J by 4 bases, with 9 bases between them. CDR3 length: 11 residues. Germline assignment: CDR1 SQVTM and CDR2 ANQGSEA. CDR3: CSVPRLETQYF. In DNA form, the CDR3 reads TGCAGCGTACCTAGACTAGAGACCCAGTACTTC. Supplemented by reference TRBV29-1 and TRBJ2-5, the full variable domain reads SAVISQKPSRDICQRGTSLTIQCQVDSQVTMMFWYRQQPGQSLTLIATANQGSEATYESGFVIDKFPISRPNLTFSTLTVSNMSPEDSSIYLCSVPRLETQYFGPGTRLLVL.

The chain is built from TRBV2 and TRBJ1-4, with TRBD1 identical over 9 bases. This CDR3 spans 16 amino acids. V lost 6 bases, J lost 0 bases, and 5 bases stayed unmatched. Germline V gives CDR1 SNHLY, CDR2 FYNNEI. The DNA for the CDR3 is TGTGCCAGCAGCGGACAGGGGAGCGCAACTAATGAAAAACTGTTTTTT. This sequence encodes CASSGQGSATNEKLFF.

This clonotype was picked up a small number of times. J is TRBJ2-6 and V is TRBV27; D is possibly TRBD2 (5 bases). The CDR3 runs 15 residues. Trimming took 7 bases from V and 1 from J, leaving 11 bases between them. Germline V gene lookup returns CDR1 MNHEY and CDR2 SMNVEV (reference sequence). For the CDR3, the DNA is TGTGCCAGCACCTTAGGGAGTTCTGGGGCCAACGTCCTGACTTTC. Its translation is CASTLGSSGANVLTF.

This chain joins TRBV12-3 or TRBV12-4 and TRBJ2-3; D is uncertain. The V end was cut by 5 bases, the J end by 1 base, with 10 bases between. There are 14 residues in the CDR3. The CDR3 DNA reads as TGTGCCAGCAGTCTACAACTCCGCACAGATACGCAGTATTTT. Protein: CASSLQLRTDTQYF.

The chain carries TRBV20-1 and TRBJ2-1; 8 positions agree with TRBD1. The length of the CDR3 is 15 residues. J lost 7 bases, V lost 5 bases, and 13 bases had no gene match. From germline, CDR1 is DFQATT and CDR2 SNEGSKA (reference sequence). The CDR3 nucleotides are TGCAGTGCTTGGAGCAGGGGGCGCAAGGGTAATGAGCAGTTCTTC. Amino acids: CSAWSRGRKGNEQFF.

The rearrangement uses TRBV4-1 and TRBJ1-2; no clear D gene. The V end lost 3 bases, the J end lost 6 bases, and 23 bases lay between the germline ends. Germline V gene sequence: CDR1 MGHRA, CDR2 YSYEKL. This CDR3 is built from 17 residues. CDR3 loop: CASSQRETLLEGNGYTF. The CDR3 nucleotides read TGCGCCAGCAGCCAGCGGGAAACCCTCTTAGAAGGGAATGGCTACACCTTC.

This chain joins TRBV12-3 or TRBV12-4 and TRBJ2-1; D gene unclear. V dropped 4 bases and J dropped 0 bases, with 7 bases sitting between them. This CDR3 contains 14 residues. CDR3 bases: TGTGCCAGCAGTTGGACGGACTCCTACAATGAGCAGTTCTTC. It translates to CASSWTDSYNEQFF.

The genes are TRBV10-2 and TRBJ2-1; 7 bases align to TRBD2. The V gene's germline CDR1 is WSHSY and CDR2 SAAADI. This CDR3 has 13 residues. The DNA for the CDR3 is TGCTCCACACTCGACCTAGCGGTCAATGAGCAGTTCTTC. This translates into CSTLDLAVNEQFF.

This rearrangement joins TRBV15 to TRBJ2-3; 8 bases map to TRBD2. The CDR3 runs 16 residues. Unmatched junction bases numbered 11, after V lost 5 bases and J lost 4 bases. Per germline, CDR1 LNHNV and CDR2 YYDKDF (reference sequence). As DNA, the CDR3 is TGTGCCACCAGCTCGTCCGGGACTAGTCTCTCAGATACGCAGTATTTT. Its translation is CATSSSGTSLSDTQYF.

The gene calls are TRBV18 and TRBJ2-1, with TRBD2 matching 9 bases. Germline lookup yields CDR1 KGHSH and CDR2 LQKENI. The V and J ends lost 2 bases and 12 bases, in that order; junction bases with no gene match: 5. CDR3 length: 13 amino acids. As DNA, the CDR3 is TGTGCCAGCTCACCAAGCCGGCGGGAGGGGCAGTTCTTC. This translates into CASSPSRREGQFF.